These 14 T cell receptor beta chains originate from one sample sequenced in a study of T cell responses to AZD1222 COVID-19 vaccine. The protocol was immunoSEQ multiplex PCR, while the TCRdb copy is restricted to in-frame clones and leaves out a portion. Of approximately 200,000 clones listed, 75% to 90% are singletons. The sample was peripheral blood, taken on day 0 of MenACWY control vaccination. The receptor source for this set is an adult in good health.

This clone was seen more than once but under ten times. The rearrangement uses TRBV14 and TRBJ2-7; possible D gene TRBD1, 5 bases. The CDR3 extends over 13 amino acids. Per germline, CDR1 SGHDN and CDR2 FVKESK. Trimming removed 5 bases from V and 7 bases from J, with 15 bases in between. The CDR3 bases are TGTGCCAGCAGCGCTACCAGGGTGGGGGAGCAGTACTTC. Translated: CASSATRVGEQYF.

The gene calls are TRBV9 and TRBJ1-1, with D maybe TRBD1 (6 bases). The ends were cut back, 2 bases at V and 2 bases at J, with 13 bases in the middle. Germline V gene sequence: CDR1 SGDLS, CDR2 YYNGEE. This CDR3 region has 15 residues. CDR3 region: CASSVHTGFNTEAFF. The CDR3 nucleotides read TGTGCCAGCAGCGTTCATACAGGGTTTAACACTGAAGCTTTCTTT.

The rearrangement uses TRBV15 and TRBJ2-3; D is tentatively TRBD1 or TRBD2 (6 bases each). Germline loops: CDR1 LNHNV, CDR2 YYDKDF (reference sequence). V shed 7 bases and J shed 4 bases, with 18 bases lying between them. The CDR3 sequence is 15 residues long. CDR3 sequence reads: CATTTDPRGPDTQYF. The CDR3 region has the DNA TGTGCCACCACCACGGACCCTCGGGGGCCAGATACGCAGTATTTT.

This clone showed up just a few times. The chain employs TRBV4-1 and TRBJ2-7; no reliable D call. From germline, CDR1 is MGHRA and CDR2 YSYEKL. This CDR3 region has 15 residues. Trimming stripped 0 bases from V and 1 base from J, with 10 bases between. In DNA form, the CDR3 reads TGCGCCAGCAGCCAAGAGCCGACGCGTTCCTACGAGCAGTACTTC. It specifies CASSQEPTRSYEQYF.

CDR3: CASSLDAGTNEQFF. CDR3 in DNA: TGTGCCAGCAGCTTAGATGCAGGGACCAATGAGCAGTTCTTC. This chain uses TRBV7-9 with TRBJ2-1; D is tentatively TRBD1 or TRBD2 (5 bases each). CDR1 and CDR2 from the germline V gene are SEHNR and FQNEAQ (reference sequence). V lost 1 base, J lost 6 bases, and 10 bases lay in between. The CDR3 runs 14 residues.

This chain links TRBV28 with TRBJ1-5, with D unclear. Germline CDR1 and CDR2: MDHEN and SYDVKM. The CDR3 loop spans 12 amino acids. The V end lost 6 bases, the J end lost 7 bases, and 10 bases lay between the germline ends. The CDR3 sequence is CASRDPGQPQHF. The CDR3 DNA is TGTGCCAGCAGGGACCCGGGCCAGCCCCAGCATTTT.

This chain joins TRBV24-1 and TRBJ2-2, with D tentatively TRBD1 (6 bases). Trimming pared 5 bases from V and 4 bases from J, leaving 10 bases between. In germline, CDR1 is KGHDR, CDR2 SFDVKD. The CDR3 is made up of 14 amino acids. CDR3 in amino acids: CATSGPGVTGELFF. The CDR3 DNA sequence: TGTGCCACCAGTGGTCCAGGGGTCACCGGGGAGCTGTTTTTT.

V gene TRBV18 combines with J gene TRBJ1-4, with D perhaps TRBD1 (5 bases). Trimming left V 6 bases short and J 6 bases short, with 14 bases between. In germline, CDR1 is KGHSH, CDR2 LQKENI. This CDR3 is 14 amino acids long. CDR3 nucleotide sequence: TGTGCCAGCTCTACCAGGGTAGGAGATGAAAAACTGTTTTTT. Translation: CASSTRVGDEKLFF.

This chain connects TRBV30 to TRBJ2-1; 9 bases are shared with TRBD2. Germline assignment: CDR1 GTSNPN and CDR2 SVGIG (reference sequence). V gave up 0 bases and J gave up 11 bases; unmatched junction bases: 5. CDR3 length equals 13 residues. CDR3 nucleotide sequence: TGTGCCTGGAGTGTAGCGGGAGGACGGCAGCAGTTCTTC. This gives the protein CAWSVAGGRQQFF.

About this clone: This same CDR3 is encoded by further DNA sequences in the sample. This chain connects TRBV5-1 to TRBJ1-2; no reliable D call. V lost 0 bases and J lost 2, with 5 bases in between. The CDR3 is 13 amino acids. The germline V gene has CDR1 SGHRS and CDR2 YFSETQ. In DNA, the CDR3 is TGCGCCAGCAGCTTGGACAGAAACTATGGCTACACCTTC. It translates to CASSLDRNYGYTF.

J is TRBJ2-1 and V is TRBV7-2; D ambiguous. The germline gives CDR1 SGHTA, CDR2 FQGNSA. The CDR3 runs to 13 residues. Trimming removed 0 bases at V and 2 bases at J, with 2 bases between. Written as DNA, the CDR3 is TGTGCCAGCAGCTTAGCCGCCTACAATGAGCAGTTCTTC. Protein product: CASSLAAYNEQFF.

This clone came up once. The chain employs TRBV6-4 and TRBJ2-3; perhaps TRBD2 as D (7 bases). The CDR3 contains 16 residues. Germline V gene sequence: CDR1 MRHNA, CDR2 SNTAGT. The V end was cut by 6 bases, the J end by 0 bases, with 16 bases between. This CDR3 reads CASSAAGDMSTDTQYF. DNA of the CDR3: TGTGCCAGCAGCGCGGCGGGGGACATGAGCACAGATACGCAGTATTTT.

This clone was seen only once. This chain connects TRBV7-9 to TRBJ1-1; D remains ambiguous. This CDR3 has 14 amino acids. The germline V and J ends were trimmed by 7 bases and 0 bases, with 12 bases remaining between them. Germline CDR1 SEHNR, CDR2 FQNEAQ (reference sequence). The CDR3 coding sequence is TGTGCCAGCACCCCCGACGGTATGAACACTGAAGCTTTCTTT. Its translation: CASTPDGMNTEAFF.

The rearrangement uses TRBV7-2 and TRBJ1-2; possible D gene TRBD1, 5 bases. Trimming removed 2 bases from V and 6 bases from J, with 16 bases in between. The CDR3 is 15 residues long. Germline CDR1 SGHTA, CDR2 FQGNSA. The DNA for the CDR3 is TGTGCCAGCAGCTTACCGGCGCAGGGCCGGGATGGCTACACCTTC. Translation gives CASSLPAQGRDGYTF.